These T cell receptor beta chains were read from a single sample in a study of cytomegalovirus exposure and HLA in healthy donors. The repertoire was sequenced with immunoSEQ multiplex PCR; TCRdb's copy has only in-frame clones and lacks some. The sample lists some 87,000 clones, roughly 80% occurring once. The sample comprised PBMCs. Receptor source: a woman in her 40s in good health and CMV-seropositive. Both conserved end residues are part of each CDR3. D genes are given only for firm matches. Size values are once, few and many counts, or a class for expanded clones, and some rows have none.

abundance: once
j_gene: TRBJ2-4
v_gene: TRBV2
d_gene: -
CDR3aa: CASSVFGVQYF
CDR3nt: TGTGCCAGCAGTGTGTTCGGGGTCCAGTACTTC

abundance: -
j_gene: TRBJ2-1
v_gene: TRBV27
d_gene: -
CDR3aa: CASSLSSGPYNEQFF
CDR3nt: TGTGCCAGCAGTTTATCCAGCGGACCCTACAATGAGCAGTTCTTC

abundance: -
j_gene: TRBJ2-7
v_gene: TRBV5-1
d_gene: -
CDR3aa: CASSLGQGSYEQYF
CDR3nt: TGCGCCAGCAGCTTGGGGCAGGGGTCCTACGAGCAGTACTTC

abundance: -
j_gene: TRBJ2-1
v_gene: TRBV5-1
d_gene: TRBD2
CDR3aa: CASSSPRGETSGAWNEQFF
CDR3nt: TGCGCCAGCAGCTCACCCCGCGGGGAGACTAGCGGGGCCTGGAATGAGCAGTTCTTC

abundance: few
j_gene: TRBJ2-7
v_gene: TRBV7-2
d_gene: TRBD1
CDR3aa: CASSLLGQGGNEQYF
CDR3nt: TGTGCCAGCAGCTTACTAGGACAGGGAGGTAACGAGCAGTACTTC

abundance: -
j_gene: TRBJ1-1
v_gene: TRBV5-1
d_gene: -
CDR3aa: CASSLDAGTGAFF
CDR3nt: TGCGCCAGCAGCTTGGATGCGGGCACGGGAGCTTTCTTT

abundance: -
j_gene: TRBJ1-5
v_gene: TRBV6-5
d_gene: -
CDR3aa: CASAGPQHF
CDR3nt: TGTGCCAGCGCGGGGCCCCAGCATTTT

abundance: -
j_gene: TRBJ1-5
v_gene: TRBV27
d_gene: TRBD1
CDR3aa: CASSRDREYSNQPQHF
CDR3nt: TGTGCCAGCAGTCGGGACAGGGAATATAGCAATCAGCCCCAGCATTTT

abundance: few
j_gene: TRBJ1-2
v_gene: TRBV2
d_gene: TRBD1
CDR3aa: CASSSWTGGLGGYTF
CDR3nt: TGTGCCAGCAGTTCTTGGACAGGGGGATTGGGAGGCTACACCTTC

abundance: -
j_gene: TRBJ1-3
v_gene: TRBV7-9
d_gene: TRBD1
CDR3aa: CASSFGQVTGNTIYF
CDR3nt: TGTGCCAGCAGCTTTGGACAGGTGACTGGAAACACCATATATTTT

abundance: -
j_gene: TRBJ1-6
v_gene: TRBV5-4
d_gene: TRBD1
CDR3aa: CASSLAGTGSSPLHF
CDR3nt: TGTGCCAGCAGCTTGGCAGGGACAGGGAGTTCACCCCTCCACTTT

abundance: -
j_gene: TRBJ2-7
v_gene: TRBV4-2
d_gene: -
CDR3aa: CASSQDPSEDYEQYF
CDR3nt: TGTGCCAGCAGCCAAGATCCTAGCGAAGACTACGAGCAGTACTTC

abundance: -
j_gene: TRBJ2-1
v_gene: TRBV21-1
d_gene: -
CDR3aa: CASSPRGLASPYNEQFF
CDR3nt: TGTGCCAGCAGCCCCCGAGGACTAGCCTCACCCTACAATGAGCAGTTCTTC

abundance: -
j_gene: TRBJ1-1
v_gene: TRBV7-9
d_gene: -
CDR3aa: CASSEAGRTEAFF
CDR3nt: TGTGCCAGCAGCGAGGCGGGACGCACTGAAGCTTTCTTT

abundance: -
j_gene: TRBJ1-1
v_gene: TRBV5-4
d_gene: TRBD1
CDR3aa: CASSLALGQSMNTEAFF
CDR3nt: TGTGCCAGCAGCTTGGCGTTGGGACAGTCCATGAACACTGAAGCTTTCTTT

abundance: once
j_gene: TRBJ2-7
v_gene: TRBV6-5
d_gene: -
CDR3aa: CASSYRGPLSYEQYF
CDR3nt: TGTGCCAGCAGTTACAGGGGCCCCCTCTCCTACGAGCAGTACTTC

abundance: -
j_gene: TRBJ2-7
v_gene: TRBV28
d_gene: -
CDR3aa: CASSDYGRTYEQYF
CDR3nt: TGTGCCAGCAGTGATTATGGTAGAACCTACGAGCAGTACTTC

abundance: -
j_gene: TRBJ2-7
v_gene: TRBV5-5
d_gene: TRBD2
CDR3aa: CASSFPAGENEQYF
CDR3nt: TGTGCCAGCAGCTTTCCAGCGGGAGAAAACGAGCAGTACTTC

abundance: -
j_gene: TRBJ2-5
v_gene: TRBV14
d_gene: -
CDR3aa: CASSQDRAGIGETQYF
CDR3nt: TGTGCCAGCAGCCAAGATCGGGCCGGGATTGGGGAGACCCAGTACTTC

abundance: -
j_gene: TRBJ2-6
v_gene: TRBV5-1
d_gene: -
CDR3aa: CASSLVVSGANVLTF
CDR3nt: TGCGCCAGCAGCTTGGTAGTCTCTGGGGCCAACGTCCTGACTTTC

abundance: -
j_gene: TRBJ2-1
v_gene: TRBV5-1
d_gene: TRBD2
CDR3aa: CASSLGTRTISSYNEQFF
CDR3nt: TGCGCCAGCAGCTTGGGGACTAGGACGATAAGCTCCTACAATGAGCAGTTCTTC

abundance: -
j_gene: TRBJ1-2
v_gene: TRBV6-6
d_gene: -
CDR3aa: CASSSLLLQGVSGYTF
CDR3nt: TGTGCCAGCAGTTCGCTTCTTCTACAGGGTGTAAGCGGCTACACCTTC

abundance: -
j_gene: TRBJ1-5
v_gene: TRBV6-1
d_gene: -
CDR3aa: CASRGGGGLQPQHF
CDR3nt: TGTGCCAGCAGGGGAGGCGGGGGTTTGCAGCCCCAGCATTTT

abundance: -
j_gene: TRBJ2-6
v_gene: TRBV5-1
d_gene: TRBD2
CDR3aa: CASSSKTSGGFSSGANVLTF
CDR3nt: TGCGCCAGCAGCTCAAAGACTAGCGGGGGGTTCAGCTCTGGGGCCAACGTCCTGACTTTC

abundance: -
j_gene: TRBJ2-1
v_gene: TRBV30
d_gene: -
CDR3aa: CAWGESRNEQFF
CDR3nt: TGTGCCTGGGGGGAGTCAAGGAATGAGCAGTTCTTC

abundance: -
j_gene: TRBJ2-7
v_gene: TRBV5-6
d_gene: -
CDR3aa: CASSSRGRAYEQYF
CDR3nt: TGTGCCAGCAGCTCAAGGGGGAGGGCCTACGAGCAGTACTTC

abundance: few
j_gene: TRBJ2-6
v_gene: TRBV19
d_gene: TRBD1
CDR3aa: CASSGTGRRANVLTF
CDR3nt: TGTGCCAGTAGTGGGACAGGGAGGCGGGCCAACGTCCTGACTTTC

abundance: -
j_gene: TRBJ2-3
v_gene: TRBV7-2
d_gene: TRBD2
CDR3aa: CASSFSGRSTDTQYF
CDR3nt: TGTGCCAGCAGCTTCAGCGGGAGGAGCACAGATACGCAGTATTTT

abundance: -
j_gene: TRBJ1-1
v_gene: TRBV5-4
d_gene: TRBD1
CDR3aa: CASSKGGYAPPEAFF
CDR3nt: TGTGCCAGCAGCAAAGGGGGCTATGCCCCCCCTGAAGCTTTCTTT

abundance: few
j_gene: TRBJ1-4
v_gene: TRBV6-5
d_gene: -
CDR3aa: CASSYSNRLFEKLFF
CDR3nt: TGTGCCAGCAGTTACTCGAACAGGCTGTTCGAAAAACTGTTTTTT

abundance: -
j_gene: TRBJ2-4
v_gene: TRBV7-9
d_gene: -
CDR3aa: CASSLNLSGGKYF
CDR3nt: TGTGCCAGCAGCTTAAACCTCTCCGGGGGTAAATACTTC

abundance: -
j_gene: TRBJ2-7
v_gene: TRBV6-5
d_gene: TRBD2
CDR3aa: CASSYGSSGSTYEQYF
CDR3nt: TGTGCCAGCAGTTACGGGTCTAGCGGGAGTACCTACGAGCAGTACTTC

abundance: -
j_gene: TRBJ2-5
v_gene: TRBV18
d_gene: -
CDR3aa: CASSLGSGGETQYF
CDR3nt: TGTGCCAGCTCCCTCGGGAGTGGAGGCGAGACCCAGTACTTC

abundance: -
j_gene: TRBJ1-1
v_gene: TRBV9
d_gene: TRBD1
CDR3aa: CASSLTAGGTEAFF
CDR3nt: TGTGCCAGCAGCTTAACGGCAGGGGGCACTGAAGCTTTCTTT

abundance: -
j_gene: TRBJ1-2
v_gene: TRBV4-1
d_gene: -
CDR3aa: CASSQVAARVEGYTF
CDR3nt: TGCGCCAGCAGCCAAGTTGCGGCCAGGGTCGAGGGCTACACCTTC

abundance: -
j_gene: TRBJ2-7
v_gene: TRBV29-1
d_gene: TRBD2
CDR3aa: CSVEVGRRLAGGPLEQYF
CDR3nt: TGCAGCGTTGAAGTAGGCCGTCGACTAGCGGGAGGGCCGCTCGAGCAGTACTTC

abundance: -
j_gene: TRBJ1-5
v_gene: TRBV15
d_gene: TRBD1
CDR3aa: CATSRDGAGGLNQPQHF
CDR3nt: TGTGCCACCAGCAGAGATGGGGCAGGGGGCCTCAATCAGCCCCAGCATTTT

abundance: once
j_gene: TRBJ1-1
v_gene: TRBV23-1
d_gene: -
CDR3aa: CASSQAQLREPEAFF
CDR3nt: TGCGCCAGCAGTCAAGCCCAACTTCGAGAACCTGAAGCTTTCTTT

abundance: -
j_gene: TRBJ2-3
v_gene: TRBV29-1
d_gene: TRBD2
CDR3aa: CSVAQLVSGGAVNTDTQYF
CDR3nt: TGCAGCGTTGCCCAATTGGTTAGCGGGGGGGCCGTGAACACAGATACGCAGTATTTT

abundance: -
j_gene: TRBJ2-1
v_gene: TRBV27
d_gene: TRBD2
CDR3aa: CASSYRGGLHNEQFF
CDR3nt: TGTGCCAGCAGTTACCGGGGGGGCCTCCACAATGAGCAGTTCTTC

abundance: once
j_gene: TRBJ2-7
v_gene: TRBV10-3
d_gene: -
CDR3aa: CAIRVLTSGEQYF
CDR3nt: TGTGCCATCCGGGTGCTTACCAGCGGCGAGCAGTACTTC